This T cell receptor beta chain was obtained from a study of T cell repertoires in cytomegalovirus infection. TCRdb reprocessed the reads via MiXCR and lists one record per CDR3 protein. The repertoire holds just under 550,000 distinct CDR3 sequences, more than 25% seen once, with about 13% in the top ten. CDR1 LNHNV and CDR2 YYDKDF come from the germline V gene (reference sequence). V lost 3 bases and J 5 bases, leaving 17 bases between the germline ends. CDR3 size: 16 residues. This clonotype was seen more than once but under ten times. This chain joins TRBV15 and TRBJ1-5; possible D gene TRBD1, 6 bases. Sequenced sample: PBMCs. The sequence was collected from a human donor in good health (CMV status not recorded). Some clones in this sample may be carry-over from other donors' samples. Here the CDR3 DNA reads TGTGCCACCAGCAGGGGCCGGTTGGGGGCCGATCAGCCCCAGCATTTT. It encodes CATSRGRLGADQPQHF.